The entry below gives a single T cell receptor (beta chain) sequence along with its context. These data belong to a study of blood T cell repertoires in COVID-19. Only in-frame clones appear in the TCRdb table, and some are missing; sequencing was by immunoSEQ multiplex PCR. Among some 300,000 clones listed, roughly 87% were seen once. Everyone who took part was roughly 18 to 89 years old, and they came from about two dozen US areas. Clinical history reported by participants formed the basis on which cohorts were assigned. Recovered status applied to Cohort 3 donors who had two consecutive negative PCRs. It also applied to those with clearance or with symptom resolution. The TCR comes from a woman in her twenties or thirties who had recovered from COVID-19. What was sequenced was PBMCs or T cells enriched from blood (not recorded which).

CDR3 region: CASSQDGSGSGYF. The CDR3 nucleotides are TGCGCCAGCAGCCAAGATGGGTCGGGTAGCGGGTATTTT. V gene TRBV4-3 combines with J gene TRBJ2-3, with D maybe TRBD2 (6 bases). V dropped 0 bases and J dropped 14 bases, with 15 bases sitting between them. CDR1 LGHNA and CDR2 YSLEER come from the germline V gene. The CDR3 has 13 residues.